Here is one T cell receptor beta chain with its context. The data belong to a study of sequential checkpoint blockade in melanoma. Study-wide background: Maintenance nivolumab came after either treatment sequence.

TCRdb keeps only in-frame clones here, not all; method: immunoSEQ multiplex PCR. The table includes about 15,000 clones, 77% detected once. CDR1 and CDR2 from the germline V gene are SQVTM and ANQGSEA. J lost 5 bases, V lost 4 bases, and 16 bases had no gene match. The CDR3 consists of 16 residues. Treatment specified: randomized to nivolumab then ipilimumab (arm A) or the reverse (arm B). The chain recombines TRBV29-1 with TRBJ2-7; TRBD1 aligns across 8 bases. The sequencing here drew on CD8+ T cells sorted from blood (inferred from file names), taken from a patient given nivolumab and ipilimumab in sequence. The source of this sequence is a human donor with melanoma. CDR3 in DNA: TGCAGCGTTGCACCATCTATCCGGACAGGGAGGAACGAGCAGTACTTC. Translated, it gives CSVAPSIRTGRNEQYF.